The 27 T cell receptor beta chains in this list originate from one sample, sequenced in a study of neurological immune-mediated disorders. Time point: longitudinal time-point 1 (baseline). MiXCR, applied by TCRdb to the 5' RACE reads, yields one record per CDR3 protein. The repertoire holds tens of thousands of distinct CDR3 sequences, approximately 10% seen once, with approximately 10% in the top ten. The specimen sequenced was PBMCs. The origin of the receptors is a man aged 30 to 45 in good health.

The table lists this clonotype with many counts. V and J are TRBV7-2 and TRBJ2-2, with 10 nucleotides matching TRBD2. This CDR3 is 13 amino acids long. V dropped 0 bases and J dropped 15; count of bases not matched to a gene: 4. Per germline, CDR1 SGHTA and CDR2 FQGNSA. The CDR3 DNA is TGTGCCAGCAGCTTAGCGATTAGCGGGAGGTTGTTTTTT. Translated, it gives CASSLAISGRLFF.

This clonotype has a count of ten or more. The chain joins TRBV20-1 to TRBJ2-7, with D hard to call. CDR3 length: 15 amino acids. V lost 4 bases and J 3 bases, leaving 19 bases between the germline ends. The V gene's germline CDR1 is DFQATT and CDR2 SNEGSKA (reference sequence). CDR3 loop: CSATPLWLTDYEQYF. The CDR3 DNA follows: TGCAGTGCTACCCCTCTTTGGTTGACGGACTACGAGCAGTACTTC.

This clonotype appeared many times. V and J are TRBV19 and TRBJ2-2; 7 positions agree with TRBD1. This CDR3 has 15 residues. Germline V CDR1 and CDR2: LNHDA, SQIVND (reference sequence). V shed 7 bases, J shed 5 bases, and the junction held 10 bases outside the gene matches. CDR3 bases: TGTGCCAGTACCAACGACAGGGCCCATACCGGGGAGCTGTTTTTT. Amino acids: CASTNDRAHTGELFF.

This sequence joins TRBV6-5 and TRBJ1-5; the D gene is possibly TRBD1 (5 bases). Germline values: CDR1 MNHEY, CDR2 SVGAGI. V was shortened by 11 bases and J by 5 bases, with 19 bases between the two germline ends. The CDR3 contains 14 residues. The CDR3 is CAVPNTGLDQPQHF. CDR3 nucleotides: TGTGCCGTTCCTAATACAGGTTTGGATCAGCCCCAGCATTTT.

A note on this clonotype: Germline and junction disagree at one end, which may indicate a read error. The chain couples TRBV5-1 to TRBJ2-3; 10 nucleotides agree with TRBD2. Germline CDR1 is SGHRS and CDR2 is YFSETQ. The length of the CDR3 is 16 residues. DNA for the CDR3: TGCGCCAGCAGCTTAGGACTAGCGGCTAGCACAGATACGCATTATTTT. Translating it yields CASSLGLAASTDTHYF.

The sample holds many counts of this clonotype. The chain links TRBV5-6 to TRBJ1-2; D not certain. The CDR3 has 12 residues. The germline V gene encodes CDR1 SGHDT and CDR2 YYEEEE. Trimming took off 3 bases at V and 8 bases at J, with 11 bases between the two ends. CDR3 coding DNA: TGTGCCAGCAGCTCTACACCAGGAGGCTACACCTTC. Translating gives CASSSTPGGYTF.

The table lists this clonotype with many counts. The gene calls are TRBV27 and TRBJ2-7; D is uncertain. Between the trimmed V and J ends, which lost 4 bases and 2 bases, there was a span of 15 bases. The length of the CDR3 is 15 residues. Germline-derived CDR1 and CDR2 are MNHEY and SMNVEV (reference sequence). The CDR3 nucleotides read TGTGCCAGCAGTTCAAGCCTGCCCAACCCCTACGAGCAGTACTTC. It encodes CASSSSLPNPYEQYF.

In its sample, this clonotype was seen many times. This rearrangement joins TRBV4-1 to TRBJ2-2; 12 positions match TRBD2. The CDR3 contains 16 residues. Germline CDR1 MGHRA, CDR2 YSYEKL. V dropped 5 bases and J dropped 6; count of bases not matched to a gene: 7. Here the CDR3 DNA reads TGCGCCAGCAGCGGGGGGCTAGCGGGAGGGCCCGGGGAGCTGTTTTTT. It yields the protein CASSGGLAGGPGELFF.

This clonotype has at least ten counts. This rearrangement joins TRBV27 to TRBJ1-6; no clear D. The CDR3 totals 16 residues. Germline V gene data show CDR1 as MNHEY and CDR2 as SMNVEV (reference sequence). V shed 3 bases and J shed 5 bases, with 14 bases lying between them. The CDR3 nucleotides read TGTGCCAGCAGTTTCAGCAGAATCGTGGATAATTCACCCCTCCACTTT. Translation gives CASSFSRIVDNSPLHF.

This clonotype was found many times. This rearrangement joins TRBV20-1 to TRBJ1-1, with no clear D. Trimming stripped 1 base from V and 0 bases from J, with 6 bases between. Germline V gene data show CDR1 as DFQATT and CDR2 as SNEGSKA (reference sequence). CDR3 length equals 13 residues. As DNA, the CDR3 is TGCAGTGCTAGAGGGGTTGTGAACACTGAAGCTTTCTTT. Its translation: CSARGVVNTEAFF.

Concerning this clonotype itself: A junction end diverges from the germline sequence, so it may reflect a read error. The V gene is TRBV20-1, the J gene TRBJ2-7; 12 bases line up with TRBD2. There are 16 residues in the CDR3. From germline, CDR1 is DFQATT and CDR2 SNEGSKA (reference sequence). CDR3 in amino acids: CSAGASGRALPYEKYF. CDR3 sequence (DNA): TGCAGTGCTGGGGCTAGCGGGAGGGCCTTGCCCTACGAGAAGTACTTC.

This clonotype has a count of ten or more. CDR3 protein: CASSRPGLGGGEQYF. As DNA, the CDR3 is TGTGCCAGCAGCCGACCGGGACTTGGGGGTGGAGAGCAGTACTTC. The V gene is TRBV14, the J gene TRBJ2-7, with D possibly matching TRBD2 (6 bases). The V end lost 4 bases, the J end lost 7 bases, and 20 bases lay between the germline ends. The germline CDR1 and CDR2 sequences are SGHDN and FVKESK. CDR3 length equals 15 residues. Looking up the rest from reference TRBV14 and TRBJ2-7 gives the full variable domain: EAGVTQFPSHSVIEKGQTVTLRCDPISGHDNLYWYRRVMGKEIKFLLHFVKESKQDESGMPNNRFLAERTGGTYSTLKVQPAELEDSGVYFCASSRPGLGGGEQYFGPGTRLTVT.

In this sample, this clonotype turned up many times. The gene calls are TRBV7-9 and TRBJ2-3; 8 nucleotides agree with TRBD1. Trimming cost V 3 bases and J 4 bases; bases outside gene matches: 6. Germline CDR1 reads SEHNR; CDR2 reads FQNEAQ (reference sequence). CDR3 size: 15 residues. The CDR3 here is CASSFGQGTSDTQYF. DNA for the CDR3: TGTGCCAGCAGCTTCGGACAGGGAACGTCAGATACGCAGTATTTT.

With regard to this clonotype: Since a much larger clone is just one base distant, this may be a read error. The chain employs TRBV4-1 and TRBJ2-3; D possibly corresponds to TRBD2 (6 bases). Per the germline V gene, CDR1 is MGHRA and CDR2 is YSYEKL. The length of the CDR3 is 14 residues. CDR3 sequence reads: CDSSQDDGGNTQYF. CDR3 coding DNA: TGCGACAGCAGCCAAGACGATGGGGGGAATACGCAGTATTTT.

This clonotype was detected many times. The CDR3 coding sequence is TGTGCCAGCAGATCAGAGGACAGGGTATTCTACAATGAGCAGTTCTTC. This gives the protein CASRSEDRVFYNEQFF. The genes are TRBV27 and TRBJ2-1, with 8 positions matching TRBD1. The CDR3 length is 16 residues. Trimming removed 6 bases from V and 3 bases from J; junction bases left unmatched: 10. Per the germline V gene, CDR1 is MNHEY and CDR2 is SMNVEV (reference sequence).

There are many counts of this clonotype. The V gene is TRBV18, the J gene TRBJ1-6; D is unresolved. Trimming took off 9 bases at V and 0 bases at J, with 9 bases between the two ends. This CDR3 is built from 14 residues. Germline CDR1 is KGHSH and CDR2 is LQKENI. The CDR3 DNA is TGTGCCAGTCGGGAGAGCTCCTATAATTCACCCCTCCACTTT. It translates to CASRESSYNSPLHF. Based on the CDR3 plus reference TRBV18 and TRBJ1-6, the full variable domain is NAGVMQNPRHLVRRRGQEARLRCSPMKGHSHVYWYRQLPEEGLKFMVYLQKENIIDESGMPKERFSAEFPKEGPSILRIQQVVRGDSAAYFCASRESSYNSPLHFGNGTRLTVT.

This clonotype appeared many times. The chain carries TRBV28 and TRBJ2-5, with 7 bases lining up with TRBD1. The trim removed 4 bases at V and 2 bases at J, leaving 13 bases unmatched. CDR3 length: 17 amino acids. Germline-derived CDR1 and CDR2 are MDHEN and SYDVKM. The DNA of the CDR3 is TGTGCCAGCAGTTCTTGGGGGCGACAGGGAGATCAAGAGACCCAGTACTTC. This gives the protein CASSSWGRQGDQETQYF.

This clonotype was counted many times. The V call is TRBV11-1, the J call TRBJ2-7; 8 bases map to TRBD1. Looked up from germline, CDR1 is SGHAT and CDR2 is FQDESV (reference sequence). The CDR3 runs 13 residues. V was pared by 8 bases and J by 3 bases, with 6 bases of the junction left unmatched. This chain's CDR3 is CASAGQDDYEQYF. CDR3 in DNA: TGTGCCAGCGCGGGACAGGACGACTACGAGCAGTACTTC.

This clonotype was counted many times. This chain joins TRBV5-1 and TRBJ2-1, with 7 bases fitting TRBD1. The ends lost 4 bases at V and 4 bases at J; junction bases unmatched: 8. In germline, CDR1 is SGHRS, CDR2 YFSETQ. The CDR3 runs 15 residues. The CDR3 reads CASSPGQEIYNEQFF. In DNA form, the CDR3 reads TGCGCCAGCAGCCCTGGACAGGAAATTTACAATGAGCAGTTCTTC.

This clonotype was seen once. It may be a read error: a sequence one base away is much more abundant. This chain uses TRBV7-2 with TRBJ2-7; 11 bases line up with TRBD2. CDR1 SGHTA and CDR2 FQGNSA come from the germline V gene. The length of the CDR3 is 15 residues. The CDR3 DNA follows: TGTGCCAACAGCACCCCGGGACTAGCGGTCTACGAGCAGTACTTC. This gives the protein CANSTPGLAVYEQYF.

This clonotype showed up many times. The V and J genes are TRBV20-1 and TRBJ1-1; no clear D. V was cut by 8 bases and J by 0 bases, with 13 bases left in between. The germline V gene encodes CDR1 DFQATT and CDR2 SNEGSKA (reference sequence). This CDR3 comprises 13 residues. CDR3 in amino acids: CSRGGQLNTEAFF. As DNA, the CDR3 is TGCAGTCGAGGCGGGCAACTGAACACTGAAGCTTTCTTT.

Points on this clonotype: A read error may explain this, as a much larger clone is one base away. The chain joins TRBV5-1 to TRBJ2-6, with 9 bases identical to TRBD1. The length of the CDR3 is 19 residues. The germline CDR1 and CDR2 sequences are SGHRS and YFSETQ. The CDR3 DNA is TGCGCCAGCAGACCTTTCTCAGGGACAGGGCAGTCTGAGGCCAACGTCCTGACTTTC. This encodes CASRPFSGTGQSEANVLTF.

In its sample, this clonotype was seen many times. The chain joins TRBV28 to TRBJ2-7, with a possible D match to TRBD1 (5 bases). The CDR3 is 14 residues long. The V end lost 8 bases, the J end lost 0 bases, and 14 bases lay between the germline ends. Germline assignment: CDR1 MDHEN and CDR2 SYDVKM. The CDR3 region has the DNA TGTGCCAGCGTGGCCCGAGACAGCTCCTACGAGCAGTACTTC. Translating it yields CASVARDSSYEQYF.

This clonotype came up many times. This chain joins TRBV7-3 and TRBJ2-1; the match to TRBD2 covers 9 bases. The V and J ends lost 6 bases and 3 bases, in that order; junction bases with no gene match: 9. The CDR3 is 16 residues long. Germline lookup yields CDR1 SGHTA and CDR2 FQGTGA. This CDR3 is CASRAIGTSLYNEQFF. As DNA, the CDR3 is TGTGCCAGCAGAGCGATCGGGACTAGCCTCTACAATGAGCAGTTCTTC.

Ten or more counts support this clonotype. The chain joins TRBV15 to TRBJ2-5; 7 bases align to TRBD2. This CDR3 is built from 17 residues. The germline V gene has CDR1 LNHNV and CDR2 YYDKDF (reference sequence). Trimming removed 1 base from V and 2 bases from J; junction bases left unmatched: 10. The DNA of the CDR3 is TGTGCCACCAGCAGAGGGGCAGGGACTAAATTTCAAGAGACCCAGTACTTC. It yields the protein CATSRGAGTKFQETQYF.

This clonotype occurred a few times. Sequence at one end of the junction differs from germline and may be a read error. The chain is built from TRBV7-2 and TRBJ1-6; 7 nucleotides match TRBD1. The CDR3 sequence is 15 residues long. Germline-derived CDR1 and CDR2 are SGHTA and FQGNSA. The CDR3 coding sequence is TGTGCCAGCAGCACCTACAGGGGCCCCGATTCACCCCCCCACTTT. Protein product: CASSTYRGPDSPPHF.

The table lists this clonotype with many counts. The chain links TRBV4-1 to TRBJ2-1; TRBD2 might be the D (5 bases). V was shortened by 1 base and J by 4 bases, with 14 bases between the two germline ends. The CDR3 is 16 amino acids. Germline assignment: CDR1 MGHRA and CDR2 YSYEKL. CDR3 nucleotides: TGCGCCAGCAGCCAAGGGCGGGCCCGAAATTACAATGAGCAGTTCTTC. As protein: CASSQGRARNYNEQFF.